This T cell receptor beta chain was identified in a study of blood T cells in healthy people across ages. This clonotype was detected a few times. PCR was performed a second time for about 7 to 12 cycles using a sample-barcoded 5' primer and a J-beta primer mix. MiXCR, applied by TCRdb to the 5' RACE reads, yields one record per CDR3 protein. The table has some 670,000 distinct CDR3 sequences, 45% to 60% seen once. The TCR originated in a woman older than 75 in good health. Sequencing used blood.

CDR3 DNA: TGTGCCAGCAGTGTTGACAGGGGGCCTAATCAGCCCCAGCATTTT. Its translation: CASSVDRGPNQPQHF. The gene calls are TRBV12-3 or TRBV12-4 and TRBJ1-5; 10 bases are shared with TRBD1. The CDR3 length is 15 residues. Trimming removed 5 bases from V and 4 bases from J; junction bases left unmatched: 5.